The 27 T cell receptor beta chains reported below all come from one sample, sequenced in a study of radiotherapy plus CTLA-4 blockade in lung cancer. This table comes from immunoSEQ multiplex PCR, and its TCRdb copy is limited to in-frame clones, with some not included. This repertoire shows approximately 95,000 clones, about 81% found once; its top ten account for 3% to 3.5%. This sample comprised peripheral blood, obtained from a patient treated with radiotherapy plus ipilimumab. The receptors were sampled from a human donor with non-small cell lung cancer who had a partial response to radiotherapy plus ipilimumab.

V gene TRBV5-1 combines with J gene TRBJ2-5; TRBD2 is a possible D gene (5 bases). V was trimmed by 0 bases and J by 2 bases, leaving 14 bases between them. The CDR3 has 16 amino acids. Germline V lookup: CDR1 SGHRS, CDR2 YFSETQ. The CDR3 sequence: CASSLDFGGYQETQYF. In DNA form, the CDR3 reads TGCGCCAGCAGCTTGGATTTCGGCGGGTATCAAGAGACCCAGTACTTC.

In DNA form, the CDR3 reads TGTGCCAGCAGATCAGAATACGAGCAGTACTTC. Amino acid sequence: CASRSEYEQYF. This chain links TRBV28 with TRBJ2-7; D is undetermined. The CDR3 length is 11 residues. Germline loops: CDR1 MDHEN, CDR2 SYDVKM. Deletions cut 6 bases from V and 4 bases from J, with 7 bases between.

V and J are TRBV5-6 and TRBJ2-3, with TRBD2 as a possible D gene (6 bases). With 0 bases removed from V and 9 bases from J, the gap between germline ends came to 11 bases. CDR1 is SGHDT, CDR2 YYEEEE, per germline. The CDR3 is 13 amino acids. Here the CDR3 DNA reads TGTGCCAGCAGCTTGGAACTAGCTGGGACGCAGTATTTT. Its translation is CASSLELAGTQYF.

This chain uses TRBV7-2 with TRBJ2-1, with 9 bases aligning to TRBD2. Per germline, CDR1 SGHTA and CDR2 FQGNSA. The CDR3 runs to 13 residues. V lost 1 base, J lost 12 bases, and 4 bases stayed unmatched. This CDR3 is CASSLVSGRGQFF. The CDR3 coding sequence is TGTGCCAGCAGCTTAGTTAGCGGGAGAGGGCAGTTCTTC.

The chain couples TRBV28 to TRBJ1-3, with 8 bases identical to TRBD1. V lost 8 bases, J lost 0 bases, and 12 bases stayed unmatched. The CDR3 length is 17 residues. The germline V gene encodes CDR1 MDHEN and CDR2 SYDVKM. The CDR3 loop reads CASGLDPRGRSGNTIYF. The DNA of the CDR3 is TGTGCCAGCGGATTGGATCCCAGGGGGCGCTCTGGAAACACCATATATTTT. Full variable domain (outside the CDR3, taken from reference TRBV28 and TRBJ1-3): DVKVTQSSRYLVKRTGEKVFLECVQDMDHENMFWYRQDPGLGLRLIYFSYDVKMKEKGDIPEGYSVSREKKERFSLILESASTNQTSMYLCASGLDPRGRSGNTIYFGEGSWLTVV.

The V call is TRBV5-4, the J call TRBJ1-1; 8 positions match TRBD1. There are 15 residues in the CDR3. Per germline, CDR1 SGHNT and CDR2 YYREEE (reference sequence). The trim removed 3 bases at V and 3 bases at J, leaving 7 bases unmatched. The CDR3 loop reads CASSSRQGIDTEAFF. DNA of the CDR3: TGTGCCAGCAGCTCGAGACAGGGGATCGACACTGAAGCTTTCTTT.

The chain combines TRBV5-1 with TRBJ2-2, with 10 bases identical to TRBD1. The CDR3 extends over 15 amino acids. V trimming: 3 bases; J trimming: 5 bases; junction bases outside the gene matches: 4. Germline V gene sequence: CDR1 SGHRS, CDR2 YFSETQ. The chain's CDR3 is CASSWMGQGTGELFF. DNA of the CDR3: TGCGCCAGCAGCTGGATGGGACAGGGGACCGGGGAGCTGTTTTTT.

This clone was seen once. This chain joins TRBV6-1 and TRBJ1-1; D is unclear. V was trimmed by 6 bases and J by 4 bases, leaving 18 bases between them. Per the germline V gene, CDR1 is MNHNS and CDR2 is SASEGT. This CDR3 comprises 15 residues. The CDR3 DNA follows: TGTGCCAGCAGGCCCCCCGCCGGGGTCGGCACTGAAGCTTTCTTT. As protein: CASRPPAGVGTEAFF.

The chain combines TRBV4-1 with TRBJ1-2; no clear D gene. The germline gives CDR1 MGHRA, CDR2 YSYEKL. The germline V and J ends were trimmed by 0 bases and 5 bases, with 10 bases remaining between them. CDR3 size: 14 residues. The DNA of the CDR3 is TGCGCCAGCAGCCAAGATAGCCAGACTTATGGCTACACCTTC. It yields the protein CASSQDSQTYGYTF.

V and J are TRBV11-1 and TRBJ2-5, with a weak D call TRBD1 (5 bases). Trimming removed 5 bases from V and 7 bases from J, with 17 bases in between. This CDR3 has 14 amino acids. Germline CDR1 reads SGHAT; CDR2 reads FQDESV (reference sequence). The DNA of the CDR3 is TGTGCCAGCAGCCCTACAACGGTGGGGCTGACCCAGTACTTC. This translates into CASSPTTVGLTQYF.

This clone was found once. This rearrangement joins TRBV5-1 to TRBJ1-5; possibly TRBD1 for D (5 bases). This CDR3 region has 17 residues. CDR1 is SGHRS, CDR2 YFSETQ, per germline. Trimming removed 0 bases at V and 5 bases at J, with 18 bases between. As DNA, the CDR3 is TGCGCCAGCAGCTTGGGGCCCCGGGGGGGTCGTGATCAGCCCCAGCATTTT. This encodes CASSLGPRGGRDQPQHF. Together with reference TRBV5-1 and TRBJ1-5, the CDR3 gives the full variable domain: KAGVTQTPRYLIKTRGQQVTLSCSPISGHRSVSWYQQTPGQGLQFLFEYFSETQRNKGNFPGRFSGRQFSNSRSEMNVSTLELGDSALYLCASSLGPRGGRDQPQHFGDGTRLSIL.

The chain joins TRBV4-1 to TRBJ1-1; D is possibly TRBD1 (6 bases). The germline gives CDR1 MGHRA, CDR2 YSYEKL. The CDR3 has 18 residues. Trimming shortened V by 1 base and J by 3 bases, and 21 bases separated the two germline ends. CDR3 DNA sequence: TGCGCCAGCAGCCAAGTCTGGGGGGGGGCGAGGGGATACACTGAAGCTTTCTTT. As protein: CASSQVWGGARGYTEAFF.

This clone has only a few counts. CDR3: CASSQDRGGNADTQYF. CDR3 nucleotide sequence: TGTGCCAGCAGCCAAGATAGGGGCGGGAACGCAGATACGCAGTATTTT. The chain links TRBV4-2 to TRBJ2-3; weak D call: TRBD2 (6 bases). The CDR3 runs to 16 residues. Trimming stripped 0 bases from V and 4 bases from J, with 14 bases between. Germline V gene sequence: CDR1 LGHNA, CDR2 YNFKEQ.

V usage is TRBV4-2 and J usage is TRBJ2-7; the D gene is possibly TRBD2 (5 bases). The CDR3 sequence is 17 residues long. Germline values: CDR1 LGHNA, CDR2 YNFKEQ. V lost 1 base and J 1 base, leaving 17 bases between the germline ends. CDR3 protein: CASSQGAAGPISYEQYF. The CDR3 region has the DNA TGTGCCAGCAGCCAAGGGGCGGCGGGCCCCATATCCTACGAGCAGTACTTC.

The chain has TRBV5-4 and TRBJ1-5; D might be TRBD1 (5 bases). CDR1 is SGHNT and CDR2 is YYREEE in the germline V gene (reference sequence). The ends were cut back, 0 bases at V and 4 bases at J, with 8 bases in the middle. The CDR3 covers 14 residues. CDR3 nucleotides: TGTGCCAGCAGCTTGGAGGGGATTAATCAGCCCCAGCATTTT. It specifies CASSLEGINQPQHF.

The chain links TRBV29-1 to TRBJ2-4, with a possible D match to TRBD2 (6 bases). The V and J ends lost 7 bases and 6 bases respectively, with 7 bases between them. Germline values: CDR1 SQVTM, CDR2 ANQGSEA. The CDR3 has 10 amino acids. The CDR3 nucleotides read TGCAGCGCGGGGGTAAACATTCAGTACTTC. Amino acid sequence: CSAGVNIQYF.

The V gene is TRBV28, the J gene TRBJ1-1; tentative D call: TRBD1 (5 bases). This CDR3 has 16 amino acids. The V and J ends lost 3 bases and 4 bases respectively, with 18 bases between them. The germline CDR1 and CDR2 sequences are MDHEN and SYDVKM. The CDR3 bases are TGTGCCAGCAGTTTCGGCAGCTCCTGGGGCGGCACTGAAGCTTTCTTT. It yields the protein CASSFGSSWGGTEAFF.

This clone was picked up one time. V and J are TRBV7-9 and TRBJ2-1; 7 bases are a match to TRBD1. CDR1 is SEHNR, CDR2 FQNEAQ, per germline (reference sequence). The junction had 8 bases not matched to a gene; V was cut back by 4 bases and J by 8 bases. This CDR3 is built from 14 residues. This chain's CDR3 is CASSYRDSPHEQFF. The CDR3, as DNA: TGTGCCAGCAGCTACCGGGACAGCCCTCATGAGCAGTTCTTC.

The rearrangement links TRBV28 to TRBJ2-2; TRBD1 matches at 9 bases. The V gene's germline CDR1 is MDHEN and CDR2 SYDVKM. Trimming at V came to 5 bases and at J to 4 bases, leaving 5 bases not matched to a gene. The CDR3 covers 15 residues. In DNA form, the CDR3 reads TGTGCCAGCAGTCTCCGGGACAGGGTCACCGGGGAGCTGTTTTTT. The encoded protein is CASSLRDRVTGELFF.

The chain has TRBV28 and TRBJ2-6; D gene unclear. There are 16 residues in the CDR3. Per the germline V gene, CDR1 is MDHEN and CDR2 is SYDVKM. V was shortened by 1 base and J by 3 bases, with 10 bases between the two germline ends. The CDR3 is CASSLFSGVGANVLTF. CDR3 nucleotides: TGTGCCAGCAGTTTATTTTCCGGTGTTGGGGCCAACGTCCTGACTTTC.

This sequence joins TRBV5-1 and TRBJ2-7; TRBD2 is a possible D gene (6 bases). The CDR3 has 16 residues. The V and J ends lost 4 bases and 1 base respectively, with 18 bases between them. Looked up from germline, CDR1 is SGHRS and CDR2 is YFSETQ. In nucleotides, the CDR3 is TGCGCCAGCAGCGGAGGCCCAGGACTAAAGTCCTACGAGCAGTACTTC. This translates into CASSGGPGLKSYEQYF. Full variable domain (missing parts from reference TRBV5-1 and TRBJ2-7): KAGVTQTPRYLIKTRGQQVTLSCSPISGHRSVSWYQQTPGQGLQFLFEYFSETQRNKGNFPGRFSGRQFSNSRSEMNVSTLELGDSALYLCASSGGPGLKSYEQYFGPGTRLTVT.

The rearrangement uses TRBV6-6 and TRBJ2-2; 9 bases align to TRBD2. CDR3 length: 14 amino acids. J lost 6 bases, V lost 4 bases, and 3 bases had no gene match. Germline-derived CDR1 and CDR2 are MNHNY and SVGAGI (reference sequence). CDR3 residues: CASSSGLASGELFF. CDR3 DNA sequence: TGTGCCAGCAGTTCTGGACTAGCGTCCGGGGAGCTGTTTTTT.

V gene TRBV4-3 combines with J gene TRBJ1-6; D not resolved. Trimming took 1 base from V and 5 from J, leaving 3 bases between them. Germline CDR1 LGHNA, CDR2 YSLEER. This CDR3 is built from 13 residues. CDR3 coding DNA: TGCGCCAGCAGCCAAGGAGATAATTCACCCCTCCACTTT. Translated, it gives CASSQGDNSPLHF.

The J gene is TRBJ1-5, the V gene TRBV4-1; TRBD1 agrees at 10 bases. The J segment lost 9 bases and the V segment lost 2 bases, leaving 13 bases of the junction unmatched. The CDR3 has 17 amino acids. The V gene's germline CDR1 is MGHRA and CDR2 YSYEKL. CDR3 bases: TGCGCCAGCAGCCAACCCATGGGGACAGGGGACGAGCGGCCCCAGCATTTT. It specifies CASSQPMGTGDERPQHF.

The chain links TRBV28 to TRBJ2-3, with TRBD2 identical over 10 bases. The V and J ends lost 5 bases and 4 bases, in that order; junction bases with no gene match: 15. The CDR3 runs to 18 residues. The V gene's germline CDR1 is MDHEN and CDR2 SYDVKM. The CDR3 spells CASSGTTSGKWGPDTQYF. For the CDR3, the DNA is TGTGCCAGCAGTGGCACCACTAGCGGGAAATGGGGCCCAGATACGCAGTATTTT.

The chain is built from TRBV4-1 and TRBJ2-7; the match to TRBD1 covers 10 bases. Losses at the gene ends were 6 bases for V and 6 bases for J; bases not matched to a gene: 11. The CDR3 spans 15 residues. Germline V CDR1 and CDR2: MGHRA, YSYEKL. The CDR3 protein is CASSPPGTGEVEQYF. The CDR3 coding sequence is TGCGCCAGCAGTCCTCCCGGGACAGGGGAGGTCGAGCAGTACTTC.

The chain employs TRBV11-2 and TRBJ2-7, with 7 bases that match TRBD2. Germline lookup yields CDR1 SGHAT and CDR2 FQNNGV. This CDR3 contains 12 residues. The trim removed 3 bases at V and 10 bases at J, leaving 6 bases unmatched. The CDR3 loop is CASSLGRESQYF. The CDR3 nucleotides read TGTGCCAGCAGCTTGGGGAGGGAAAGCCAGTACTTC.